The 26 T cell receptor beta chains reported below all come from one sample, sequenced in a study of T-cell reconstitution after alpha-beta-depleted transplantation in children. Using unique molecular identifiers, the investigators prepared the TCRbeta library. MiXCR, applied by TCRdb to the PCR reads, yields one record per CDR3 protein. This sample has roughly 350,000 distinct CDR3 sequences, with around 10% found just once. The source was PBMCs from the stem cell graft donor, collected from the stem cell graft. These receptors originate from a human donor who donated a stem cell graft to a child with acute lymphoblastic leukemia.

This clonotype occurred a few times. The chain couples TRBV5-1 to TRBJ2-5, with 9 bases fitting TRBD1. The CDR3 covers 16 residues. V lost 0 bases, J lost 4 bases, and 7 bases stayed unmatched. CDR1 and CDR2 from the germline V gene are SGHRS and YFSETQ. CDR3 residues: CASSLGQGGGAETQYF. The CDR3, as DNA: TGCGCCAGCAGCTTGGGACAGGGGGGTGGCGCAGAGACCCAGTACTTC.

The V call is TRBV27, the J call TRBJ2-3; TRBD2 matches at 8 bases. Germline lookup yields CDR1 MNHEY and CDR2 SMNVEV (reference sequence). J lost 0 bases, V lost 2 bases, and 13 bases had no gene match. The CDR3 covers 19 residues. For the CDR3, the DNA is TGTGCCAGCAGTTTACTCCTAGCGGGTCTCCCGGCTAGCACAGATACGCAGTATTTT. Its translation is CASSLLLAGLPASTDTQYF.

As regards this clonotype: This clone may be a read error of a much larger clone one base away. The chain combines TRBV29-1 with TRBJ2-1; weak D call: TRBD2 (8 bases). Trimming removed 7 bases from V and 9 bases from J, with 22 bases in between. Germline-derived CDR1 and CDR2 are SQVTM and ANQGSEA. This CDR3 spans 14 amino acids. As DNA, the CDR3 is TGCAGCGGGGAGAGCGGGAGAGGGGGCACTGAGCAGTTCTTC. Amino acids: CSGESGRGGTEQFF.

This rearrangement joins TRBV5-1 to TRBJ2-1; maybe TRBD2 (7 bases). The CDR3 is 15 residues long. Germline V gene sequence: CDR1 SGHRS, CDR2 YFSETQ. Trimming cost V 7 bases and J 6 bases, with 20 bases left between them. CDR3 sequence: CASGRGALGGNEQFF. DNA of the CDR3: TGCGCCAGCGGCCGGGGGGCCCTAGGGGGCAATGAGCAGTTCTTC.

The CDR3 protein is CASSDPGLAGALGDNEQFF. CDR3 sequence (DNA): TGTGCCAGCAGCGACCCGGGACTAGCGGGCGCATTGGGGGACAATGAGCAGTTCTTC. V gene TRBV5-6 combines with J gene TRBJ2-1; the match to TRBD2 covers 12 bases. The V segment lost 4 bases and the J segment 5 bases; nucleotides outside the gene matches: 16. This CDR3 has 19 amino acids. Germline V gives CDR1 SGHDT, CDR2 YYEEEE.

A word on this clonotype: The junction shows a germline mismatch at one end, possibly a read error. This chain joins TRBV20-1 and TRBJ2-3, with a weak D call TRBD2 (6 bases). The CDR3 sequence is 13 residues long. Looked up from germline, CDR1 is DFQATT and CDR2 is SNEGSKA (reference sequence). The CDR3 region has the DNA TGCAGTGCTACCAGGCCGGGAGTAGATACGCAGTGTTTT. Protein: CSATRPGVDTQCF.

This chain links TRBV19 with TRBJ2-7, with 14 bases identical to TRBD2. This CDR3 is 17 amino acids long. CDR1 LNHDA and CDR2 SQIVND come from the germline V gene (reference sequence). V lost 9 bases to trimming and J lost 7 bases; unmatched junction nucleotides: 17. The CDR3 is CASSSSKGTSGSGEQYF. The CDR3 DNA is TGTGCCAGCTCATCGAGTAAGGGGACTAGCGGGAGTGGGGAGCAGTACTTC.

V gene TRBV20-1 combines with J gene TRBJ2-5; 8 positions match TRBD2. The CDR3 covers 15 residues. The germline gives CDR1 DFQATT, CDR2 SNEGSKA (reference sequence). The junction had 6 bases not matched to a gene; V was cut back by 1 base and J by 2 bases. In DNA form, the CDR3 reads TGCAGTGCTAGAGGAAGAGAGCGGGAGCAAGAGACCCAGTACTTC. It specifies CSARGREREQETQYF.

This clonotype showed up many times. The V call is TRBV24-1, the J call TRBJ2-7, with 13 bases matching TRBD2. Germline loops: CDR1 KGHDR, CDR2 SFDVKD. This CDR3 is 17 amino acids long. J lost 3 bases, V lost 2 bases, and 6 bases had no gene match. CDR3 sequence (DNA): TGTGCCACCAGTGATTCGCGGACTAGCGGGAGACGCTACGAGCAGTACTTC. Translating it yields CATSDSRTSGRRYEQYF.

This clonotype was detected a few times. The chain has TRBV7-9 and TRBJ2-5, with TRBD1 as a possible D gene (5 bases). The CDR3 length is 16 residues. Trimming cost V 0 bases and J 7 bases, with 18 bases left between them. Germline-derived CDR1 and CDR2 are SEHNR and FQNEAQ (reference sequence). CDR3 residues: CASSLALQGTWVTQYF. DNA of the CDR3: TGTGCCAGCAGCTTAGCGCTCCAGGGTACTTGGGTGACCCAGTACTTC.

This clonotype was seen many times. The CDR3 coding sequence is TGCGCCAGCAGCCCCACAGGGGCCTACGAGCAGTACTTC. Its protein is CASSPTGAYEQYF. V is TRBV5-1 and J is TRBJ2-7, with 7 bases identical to TRBD1. Germline V gene lookup returns CDR1 SGHRS and CDR2 YFSETQ. The CDR3 contains 13 residues. V was pared by 4 bases and J by 2 bases, with 3 bases of the junction left unmatched.

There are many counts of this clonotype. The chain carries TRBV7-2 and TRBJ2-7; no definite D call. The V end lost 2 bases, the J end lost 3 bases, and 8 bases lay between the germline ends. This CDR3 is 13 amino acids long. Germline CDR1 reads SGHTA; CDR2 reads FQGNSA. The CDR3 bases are TGTGCCAGCAGCTTAACACAACTCTACGAGCAGTACTTC. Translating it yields CASSLTQLYEQYF.

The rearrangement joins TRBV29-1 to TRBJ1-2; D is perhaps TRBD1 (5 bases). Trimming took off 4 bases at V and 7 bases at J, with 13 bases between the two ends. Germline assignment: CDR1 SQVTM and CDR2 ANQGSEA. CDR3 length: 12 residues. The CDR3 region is CSVVGGAGGYTF. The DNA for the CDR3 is TGCAGCGTTGTGGGAGGGGCGGGTGGCTACACCTTC.

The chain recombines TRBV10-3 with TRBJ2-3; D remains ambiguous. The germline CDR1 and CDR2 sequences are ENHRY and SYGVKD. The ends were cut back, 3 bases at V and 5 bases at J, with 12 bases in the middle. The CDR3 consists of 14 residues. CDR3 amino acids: CAISDRTLGDTQYF. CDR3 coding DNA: TGTGCCATCAGTGACCGGACCCTGGGAGATACGCAGTATTTT.

The CDR3 DNA follows: TGCGCCAGCAGTGAGTCGGGTGGGGCGACAGATACGCAGTATTTT. Protein: CASSESGGATDTQYF. The chain couples TRBV10-2 to TRBJ2-3, with D maybe TRBD1 (5 bases). From germline, CDR1 is WSHSY and CDR2 SAAADI. The V and J ends lost 0 bases and 3 bases respectively, with 10 bases between them. The CDR3 is 15 amino acids.

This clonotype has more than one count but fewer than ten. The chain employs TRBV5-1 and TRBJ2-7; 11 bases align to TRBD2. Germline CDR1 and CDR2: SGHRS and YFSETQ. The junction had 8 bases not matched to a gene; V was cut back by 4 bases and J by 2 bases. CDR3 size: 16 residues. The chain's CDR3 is CASSPIAGGVPYEQYF. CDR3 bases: TGCGCCAGCAGCCCCATAGCGGGAGGGGTTCCCTACGAGCAGTACTTC.

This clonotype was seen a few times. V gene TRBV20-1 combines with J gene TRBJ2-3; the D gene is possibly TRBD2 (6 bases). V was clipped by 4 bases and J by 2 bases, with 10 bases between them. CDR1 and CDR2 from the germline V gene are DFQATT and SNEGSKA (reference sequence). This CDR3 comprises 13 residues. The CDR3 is CSATLALTDTQYF. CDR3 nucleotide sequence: TGCAGTGCTACACTAGCTCTCACAGATACGCAGTATTTT.

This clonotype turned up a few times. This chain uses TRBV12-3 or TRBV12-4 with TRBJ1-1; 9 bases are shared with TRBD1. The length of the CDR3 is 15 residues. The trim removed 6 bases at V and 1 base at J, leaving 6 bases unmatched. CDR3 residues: CASRLTGGTNTEAFF. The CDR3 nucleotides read TGTGCCAGCAGACTGACAGGGGGTACGAACACTGAAGCTTTCTTT.

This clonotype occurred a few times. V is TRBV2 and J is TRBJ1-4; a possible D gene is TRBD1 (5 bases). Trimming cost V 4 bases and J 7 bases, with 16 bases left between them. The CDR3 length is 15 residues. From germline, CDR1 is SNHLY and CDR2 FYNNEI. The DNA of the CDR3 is TGTGCCAGCAGTGCGATCCTAGGGAGGGGTGAAAAACTGTTTTTT. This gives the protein CASSAILGRGEKLFF.

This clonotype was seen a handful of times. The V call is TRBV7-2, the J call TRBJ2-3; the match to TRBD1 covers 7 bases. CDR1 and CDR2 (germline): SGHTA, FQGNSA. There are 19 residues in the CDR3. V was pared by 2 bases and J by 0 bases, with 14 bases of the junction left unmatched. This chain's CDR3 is CASSLPGQNSFRSTDTQYF. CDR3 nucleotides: TGTGCCAGCAGCTTACCGGGACAGAATTCATTCCGGAGCACAGATACGCAGTATTTT.

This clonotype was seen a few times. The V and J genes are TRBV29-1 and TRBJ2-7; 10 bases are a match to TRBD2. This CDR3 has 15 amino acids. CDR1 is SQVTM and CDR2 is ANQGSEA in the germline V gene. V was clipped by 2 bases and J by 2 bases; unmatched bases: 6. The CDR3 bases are TGCAGCGTTGAATGGGCTAGCGGGAGAACCTACGAGCAGTACTTC. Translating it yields CSVEWASGRTYEQYF.

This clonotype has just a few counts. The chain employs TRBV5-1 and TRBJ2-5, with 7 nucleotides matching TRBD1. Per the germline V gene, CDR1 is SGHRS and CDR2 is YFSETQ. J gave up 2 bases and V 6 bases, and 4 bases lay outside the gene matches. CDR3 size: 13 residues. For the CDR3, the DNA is TGCGCCAGCAAAAAGGGACAGCAAGAGACCCAGTACTTC. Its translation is CASKKGQQETQYF.

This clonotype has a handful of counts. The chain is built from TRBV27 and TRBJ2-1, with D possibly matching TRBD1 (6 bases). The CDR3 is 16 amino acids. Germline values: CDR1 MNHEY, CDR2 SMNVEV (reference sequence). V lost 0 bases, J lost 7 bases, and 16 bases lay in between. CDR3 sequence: CASSLSGAGMVNEQFF. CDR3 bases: TGTGCCAGCAGTTTATCGGGGGCAGGGATGGTTAATGAGCAGTTCTTC.

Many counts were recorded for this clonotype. The DNA for the CDR3 is TGTGCCAGCAGCACCGCAGGGGAATACACTGAAGCTTTCTTT. Protein: CASSTAGEYTEAFF. This chain connects TRBV28 to TRBJ1-1; maybe TRBD1 (6 bases). The V gene lost 6 bases and the J gene lost 3 bases, with 14 bases spanning the gap. CDR3 length: 14 residues. CDR1 and CDR2 from the germline V gene are MDHEN and SYDVKM.

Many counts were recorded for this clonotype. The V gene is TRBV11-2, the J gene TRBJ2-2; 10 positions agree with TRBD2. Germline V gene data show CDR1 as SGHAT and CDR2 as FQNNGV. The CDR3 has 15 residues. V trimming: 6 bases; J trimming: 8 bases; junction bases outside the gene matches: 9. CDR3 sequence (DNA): TGTGCCAGCAGGTCTAGCGGGAGATCTCTTGGGGAGCTGTTTTTT. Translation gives CASRSSGRSLGELFF.

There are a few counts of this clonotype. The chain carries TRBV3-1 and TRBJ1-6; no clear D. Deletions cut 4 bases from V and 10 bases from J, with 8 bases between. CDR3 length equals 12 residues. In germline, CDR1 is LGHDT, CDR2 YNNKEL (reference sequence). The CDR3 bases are TGTGCCAGCAGCCGGGAATGGTCACCCCTCCACTTT. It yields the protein CASSREWSPLHF.